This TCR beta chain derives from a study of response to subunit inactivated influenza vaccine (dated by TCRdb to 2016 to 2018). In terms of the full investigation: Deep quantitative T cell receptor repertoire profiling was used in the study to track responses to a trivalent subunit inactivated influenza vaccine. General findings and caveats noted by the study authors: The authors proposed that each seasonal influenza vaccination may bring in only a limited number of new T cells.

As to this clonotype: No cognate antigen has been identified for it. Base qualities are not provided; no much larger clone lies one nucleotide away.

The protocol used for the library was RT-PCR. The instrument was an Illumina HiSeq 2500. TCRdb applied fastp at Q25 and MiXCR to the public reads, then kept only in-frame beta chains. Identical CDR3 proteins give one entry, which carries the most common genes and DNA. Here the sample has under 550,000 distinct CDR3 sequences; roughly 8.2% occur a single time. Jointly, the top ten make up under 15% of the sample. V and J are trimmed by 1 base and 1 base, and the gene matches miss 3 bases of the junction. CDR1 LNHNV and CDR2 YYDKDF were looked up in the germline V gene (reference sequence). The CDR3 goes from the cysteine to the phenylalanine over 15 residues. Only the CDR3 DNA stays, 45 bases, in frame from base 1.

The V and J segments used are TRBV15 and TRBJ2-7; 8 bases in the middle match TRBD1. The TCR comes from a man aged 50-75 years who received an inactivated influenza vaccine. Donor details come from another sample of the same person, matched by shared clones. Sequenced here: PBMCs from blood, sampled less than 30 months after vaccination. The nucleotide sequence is TGTGCCACCAGCAGAGGACAGGGGATTTCCTACGAGCAGTACTTC. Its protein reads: CATSRGQGISYEQYF.